Following are 9 T cell receptor beta chains from one sample sequenced in a study of T cell repertoires in cytomegalovirus infection. Via MiXCR, TCRdb re-called the reads, giving one row per CDR3 protein. In the table there are 740,000 or so distinct CDR3 sequences, roughly 35% of which are singletons. The sequenced sample consisted of PBMCs. These TCRs come from a human donor in good health (CMV status not recorded). Some clones in this sample may be carry-over from other donors' samples.

The V call is TRBV5-1, the J call TRBJ1-1, with D hard to call. V dropped 6 bases and J dropped 3 bases, with 15 bases sitting between them. Germline V gene lookup returns CDR1 SGHRS and CDR2 YFSETQ. The CDR3 contains 14 residues. CDR3 DNA: TGCGCCAGCAAGATAAGAAATCTCGACACTGAAGCTTTCTTT. It codes for CASKIRNLDTEAFF.

The chain employs TRBV7-6 and TRBJ1-1; a possible D gene is TRBD1 (5 bases). V was pared by 3 bases and J by 8 bases, with 13 bases between. From germline, CDR1 is SGHVS and CDR2 FNYEAQ. The CDR3 runs 13 residues. CDR3 residues: CASSFRRGGEAFF. DNA of the CDR3: TGTGCCAGCAGCTTTAGGCGGGGGGGGGAAGCTTTCTTT.

Comments on this clonotype: Given the absence of the conserved phenylalanine or tryptophan at the CDR3 end, a read error is likely. The J gene is TRBJ2-4, the V gene TRBV11-2; D possibly corresponds to TRBD1 (6 bases). Trimming pared 4 bases from V and 8 bases from J, leaving 12 bases between. This CDR3 has 13 residues. Germline CDR1 and CDR2: SGHAT and FQNNGV. DNA for the CDR3: TGTGCCAGCAGCTACAGGGTGTGGGACATTCAGTACTTA. It is translated as CASSYRVWDIQYL.

About this clonotype: With a much larger clone just one base away, this may be a read error. The genes are TRBV7-2 and TRBJ1-2, with a tentative D call TRBD1 (5 bases). This CDR3 is 15 amino acids long. The germline V gene has CDR1 SGHTA and CDR2 FQGNSA. As DNA, the CDR3 is TGTGCCAGCAGCCTGTCCGGGGGTTCTCACTATGACTACACCTTC. This sequence encodes CASSLSGGSHYDYTF. Supplemented by reference TRBV7-2 and TRBJ1-2, the full variable domain reads GAGVSQSPSNKVTEKGKDVELRCDPISGHTALYWYRQSLGQGLEFLIYFQGNSAPDKSGLPSDRFSAERTGGSVSTLTIQRTQQEDSAVYLCASSLSGGSHYDYTFGSGTRLTVV.

This clonotype has only one observation. V is TRBV7-9 and J is TRBJ2-5; 7 nucleotides agree with TRBD1. The V gene end was trimmed by 1 base and the J gene end by 2 bases; junction bases not matched to a gene: 10. The CDR3 covers 17 residues. Germline V gene data show CDR1 as SEHNR and CDR2 as FQNEAQ (reference sequence). The CDR3 bases are TGTGCCAGCAGCTTAGGGCCCGGGACAGTAAATCAAGAGACCCAGTACTTC. Translation gives CASSLGPGTVNQETQYF.

This clonotype occurred a few times. The chain couples TRBV5-6 to TRBJ1-5; 9 bases are a match to TRBD1. Germline CDR1 SGHDT, CDR2 YYEEEE. CDR3 length equals 18 residues. V was pared by 1 base and J by 2 bases, with 10 bases of the junction left unmatched. CDR3 sequence reads: CASSLKTGGWYGNQPQHF. The CDR3 nucleotides are TGTGCCAGCAGCTTGAAGACAGGGGGTTGGTATGGCAATCAGCCCCAGCATTTT.

On this clonotype: One junction end disagrees with the germline gene, perhaps due to a read error. The rearrangement uses TRBV28 and TRBJ1-5; D call uncertain. This CDR3 region has 16 residues. The germline V gene has CDR1 MDHEN and CDR2 SYDVKM. CDR3 sequence reads: CASSLREVISNQTQHF. CDR3 coding DNA: TGTGCCAGCAGTTTACGGGAGGTTATAAGCAATCAGACCCAGCATTTT.

This chain uses TRBV28 with TRBJ2-3; D is possibly TRBD2 (5 bases). The CDR3 has 15 amino acids. The germline CDR1 and CDR2 sequences are MDHEN and SYDVKM. The V gene lost 4 bases and the J gene lost 6 bases, with 17 bases spanning the gap. CDR3 in DNA: TGTGCCAGCAGTTCCCCGGCGGAGGTGCGGGATACGCAGTATTTT. The encoded protein is CASSSPAEVRDTQYF.

This rearrangement joins TRBV6-2 or TRBV6-3 to TRBJ1-1; 8 nucleotides align to TRBD1. The germline gives CDR1 MNHEY, CDR2 SVGEGT. The CDR3 extends over 17 amino acids. V lost 2 bases, J lost 2 bases, and 10 bases stayed unmatched. This CDR3 is CASSYAPRDRLNTEAFF. The CDR3 bases are TGTGCCAGCAGTTACGCCCCGAGGGACAGGTTAAACACTGAAGCTTTCTTT.